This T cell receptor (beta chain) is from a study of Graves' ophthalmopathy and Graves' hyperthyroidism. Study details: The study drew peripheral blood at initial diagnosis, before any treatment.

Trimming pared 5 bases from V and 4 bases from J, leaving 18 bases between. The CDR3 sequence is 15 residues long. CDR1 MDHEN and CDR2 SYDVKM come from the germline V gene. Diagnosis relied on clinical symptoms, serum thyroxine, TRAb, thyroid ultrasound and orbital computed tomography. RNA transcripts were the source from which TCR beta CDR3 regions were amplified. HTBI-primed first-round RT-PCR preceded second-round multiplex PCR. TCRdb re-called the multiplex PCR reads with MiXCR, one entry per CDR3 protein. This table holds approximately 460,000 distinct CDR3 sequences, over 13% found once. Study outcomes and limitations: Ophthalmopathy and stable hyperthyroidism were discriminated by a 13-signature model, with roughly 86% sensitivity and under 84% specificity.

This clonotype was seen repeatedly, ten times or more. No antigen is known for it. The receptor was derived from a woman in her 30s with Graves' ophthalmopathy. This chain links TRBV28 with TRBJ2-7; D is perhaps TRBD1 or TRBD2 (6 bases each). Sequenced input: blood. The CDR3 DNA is TGTGCCAGCAGTCTCACGGGGGCCCGTTGGTACGAGCAGTACTTC. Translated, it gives CASSLTGARWYEQYF.